The 27 T cell receptor beta chains below all came from one sample that was sequenced in a study of blood T cell repertoires in COVID-19. Generated by immunoSEQ multiplex PCR, the TCRdb table keeps only in-frame clones and is missing some. Found here are around 120,000 clones, about 88% of them singletons; the top ten hold around 3.8%. Input material: peripheral blood. All receptors come from a man aged 45 to 65 with active COVID-19.

The genes are TRBV7-2 and TRBJ1-4; D might be TRBD1 (5 bases). The CDR3 sequence is 17 residues long. The ends were cut back, 0 bases at V and 8 bases at J, with 19 bases in the middle. Germline V gene lookup returns CDR1 SGHTA and CDR2 FQGNSA. This chain's CDR3 is CASSLALGGGGGEKLFF. CDR3 nucleotide sequence: TGTGCCAGCAGCTTAGCGCTGGGCGGGGGTGGCGGAGAAAAACTGTTTTTT.

The V call is TRBV5-6, the J call TRBJ1-2; D is undetermined. Germline V gene data show CDR1 as SGHDT and CDR2 as YYEEEE. Trimming cost V 4 bases and J 0 bases, with 7 bases left between them. The CDR3 runs to 13 residues. The chain's CDR3 is CASSPGSNYGYTF. The DNA of the CDR3 is TGTGCCAGCAGCCCGGGGTCTAACTATGGCTACACCTTC.

The chain employs TRBV2 and TRBJ2-2; no reliable D call. The CDR3 runs 14 residues. Germline V CDR1 and CDR2: SNHLY, FYNNEI. Trimming removed 6 bases from V and 2 bases from J, with 10 bases in between. The CDR3 DNA sequence: TGTGCCAGCAGGGAGTTCGTCAACACCGGGGAGCTGTTTTTT. This encodes CASREFVNTGELFF.

The chain recombines TRBV3-1 (or the pseudogene TRBV3-2) with TRBJ2-3; 10 bases match TRBD2. Germline V gene data show CDR1 as LGHDT and CDR2 as YNNKEL (reference sequence). V lost 1 base, J lost 6 bases, and 13 bases stayed unmatched. CDR3 length: 18 residues. The CDR3 loop is CASSQVPRPAGGRDTQYF. The CDR3 DNA follows: TGTGCCAGCAGCCAAGTACCCCGACCAGCGGGGGGGCGTGATACGCAGTATTTT.

The count of this clone is one. The chain joins TRBV24-1 to TRBJ2-7; no firm D call. From germline, CDR1 is KGHDR and CDR2 SFDVKD. Trimming took 4 bases from V and 13 from J, leaving 4 bases between them. The CDR3 spans 8 residues. CDR3: CATSESYV. The CDR3, as DNA: TGTGCCACCAGTGAGAGTTACGTC.

The V gene is TRBV19, the J gene TRBJ1-5; 7 bases map to TRBD1. Germline-derived CDR1 and CDR2 are LNHDA and SQIVND (reference sequence). Trimming removed 8 bases from V and 0 bases from J; junction bases left unmatched: 7. This CDR3 region has 15 residues. The CDR3 is CASATGDYSNQPQHF. CDR3 DNA sequence: TGTGCCAGTGCCACAGGGGATTATAGCAATCAGCCCCAGCATTTT.

This chain connects TRBV9 to TRBJ2-3, with 14 bases identical to TRBD2. V gave up 4 bases and J gave up 2 bases; unmatched junction bases: 9. Germline V lookup: CDR1 SGDLS, CDR2 YYNGEE. The CDR3 totals 18 residues. CDR3 DNA sequence: TGTGCCAGCAGCTCCAGACTAGCGGGGGGGCCGATCACAGATACGCAGTATTTT. Encoded protein: CASSSRLAGGPITDTQYF.

The CDR3 here is CASSLPSRGLSLQETQYF. CDR3 bases: TGTGCCAGCAGCTTACCCAGCAGGGGGCTATCCTTACAAGAGACCCAGTACTTC. The chain recombines TRBV7-6 with TRBJ2-5; TRBD1 agrees at 8 bases. CDR3 size: 18 residues. With V trimmed by 2 bases and J by 2 bases, 13 bases remained unmatched. CDR1 is SGHVS and CDR2 is FNYEAQ in the germline V gene.

This chain joins TRBV2 and TRBJ1-1; no clear D. The germline CDR1 and CDR2 sequences are SNHLY and FYNNEI. The CDR3 contains 14 residues. V was cut by 7 bases and J by 1 base, with 13 bases left in between. CDR3: CASTVASQNTEAFF. The CDR3 nucleotides read TGTGCCAGCACTGTGGCAAGTCAGAACACTGAAGCTTTCTTT.

This chain uses TRBV5-1 with TRBJ2-2; D is unclear. Germline assignment: CDR1 SGHRS and CDR2 YFSETQ. V dropped 4 bases and J dropped 7 bases, with 11 bases sitting between them. CDR3 length equals 13 residues. As DNA, the CDR3 is TGCGCCAGCAGCGCACTGATGAGCGGGGAGCTGTTTTTT. It specifies CASSALMSGELFF.

The chain uses TRBV2 and TRBJ1-2, with D perhaps matching TRBD1 (5 bases). Germline CDR1 reads SNHLY; CDR2 reads FYNNEI. The V end lost 3 bases, the J end lost 0 bases, and 8 bases lay between the germline ends. The CDR3 consists of 14 residues. The CDR3, as DNA: TGTGCCAGCAGTGAGTCAGGGCCTAACTATGGCTACACCTTC. Translation gives CASSESGPNYGYTF.

This chain joins TRBV5-6 and TRBJ1-2; 7 bases match TRBD1. The CDR3 sequence is 15 residues long. Germline CDR1 and CDR2: SGHDT and YYEEEE. V gave up 4 bases and J gave up 7 bases; unmatched junction bases: 13. In DNA, the CDR3 is TGTGCCAGCAGCCACCGGGCCGGACAGGCTCTTGGCTACACCTTC. Its protein is CASSHRAGQALGYTF.

The V gene is TRBV2, the J gene TRBJ2-3; 8 nucleotides line up with TRBD1. The V gene end was trimmed by 6 bases and the J gene end by 2 bases; junction bases not matched to a gene: 4. The CDR3 has 14 amino acids. Germline V gene sequence: CDR1 SNHLY, CDR2 FYNNEI. CDR3: CASSRTGITDTQYF. The CDR3 region has the DNA TGTGCCAGCAGCAGGACAGGGATCACAGATACGCAGTATTTT.

The chain couples TRBV9 to TRBJ1-4; TRBD1 agrees at 7 bases. Trimming removed 1 base from V and 3 bases from J; junction bases left unmatched: 3. CDR1 and CDR2 from the germline V gene are SGDLS and YYNGEE. The CDR3 consists of 15 residues. The CDR3 region is CASSVSGQPNEKLFF. The CDR3 DNA sequence: TGTGCCAGCAGCGTATCGGGACAGCCTAATGAAAAACTGTTTTTT.

The V gene is TRBV11-3, the J gene TRBJ2-1, with 8 bases lining up with TRBD2. CDR1 and CDR2 (germline): SGHNT, YENEEA. The CDR3 runs to 14 residues. The ends lost 5 bases at V and 9 bases at J; junction bases unmatched: 9. The CDR3 DNA is TGTGCCAGCAGCGCTAGGAACGGGGGGGGTGAGCAGTTCTTC. Translating gives CASSARNGGGEQFF.

The DNA for the CDR3 is TGTGCCAGCAGCAGTTATGCCGGGACAGGGATTTATGGCTACACCTTC. Translation: CASSSYAGTGIYGYTF. The V gene is TRBV5-6, the J gene TRBJ1-2; 9 bases agree with TRBD1. The trim removed 4 bases at V and 5 bases at J, leaving 12 bases unmatched. CDR1 and CDR2 (germline): SGHDT, YYEEEE. CDR3 length equals 16 residues.

This CDR3 is CASSFKAPGLAGGEQFF. As DNA, the CDR3 is TGTGCCAGCAGTTTTAAAGCGCCGGGACTAGCGGGTGGTGAGCAGTTCTTC. This rearrangement joins TRBV27 to TRBJ2-1, with 12 positions matching TRBD2. The CDR3 has 17 residues. CDR1 and CDR2 (germline): MNHEY, SMNVEV (reference sequence). The V and J ends lost 3 bases and 9 bases, in that order; junction bases with no gene match: 12.

This chain links TRBV7-8 with TRBJ1-1; a possible D gene is TRBD1 (5 bases). Trimming pared 2 bases from V and 0 bases from J, leaving 10 bases between. In germline, CDR1 is SGHVS, CDR2 FQNEAQ. This CDR3 comprises 15 residues. The CDR3 bases are TGTGCCAGCAGCTTACAGGGCACGTTGAACACTGAAGCTTTCTTT. As protein: CASSLQGTLNTEAFF.

This chain links TRBV11-2 with TRBJ2-2; weak D call: TRBD2 (5 bases). This CDR3 spans 15 amino acids. With 0 bases removed from V and 5 bases from J, the gap between germline ends came to 10 bases. The germline V gene has CDR1 SGHAT and CDR2 FQNNGV. As DNA, the CDR3 is TGTGCCAGCAGCTTAGATGCTAGCTGGACCGGGGAGCTGTTTTTT. Translating gives CASSLDASWTGELFF.

The V call is TRBV13, the J call TRBJ2-5, with D tentatively TRBD2 (5 bases). In germline, CDR1 is PRHDT, CDR2 FYEKMQ (reference sequence). The CDR3 runs 13 residues. Trimming removed 6 bases from V and 2 bases from J, with 10 bases in between. CDR3 sequence reads: CASRPWEQETQYF. The CDR3 coding sequence is TGTGCCAGCAGACCCTGGGAGCAAGAGACCCAGTACTTC.

The genes are TRBV2 and TRBJ1-5; 9 bases line up with TRBD1. This CDR3 comprises 15 residues. CDR1 and CDR2 from the germline V gene are SNHLY and FYNNEI. Trimming took 4 bases from V and 3 from J; bases not matched to a gene: 4. This chain's CDR3 is CASSGGTGINQPQHF. In nucleotides, the CDR3 is TGTGCCAGCAGTGGGGGGACAGGGATCAATCAGCCCCAGCATTTT.

This clone was seen more than once but under ten times. The gene calls are TRBV2 and TRBJ2-1, with 8 bases aligning to TRBD1. The ends lost 5 bases at V and 8 bases at J; junction bases unmatched: 5. The CDR3 is made up of 13 amino acids. The germline V gene encodes CDR1 SNHLY and CDR2 FYNNEI. Here the CDR3 DNA reads TGTGCCAGCAGTCGGACAGGGTGGGATGAGCAGTTCTTC. This gives the protein CASSRTGWDEQFF.

J is TRBJ1-5 and V is TRBV12-3 or TRBV12-4; tentative D call: TRBD1 (6 bases). V was clipped by 8 bases and J by 8 bases, with 13 bases between them. This CDR3 has 12 residues. CDR3 protein: CASRQDEKPQHF. For the CDR3, the DNA is TGTGCCAGCCGACAGGACGAGAAGCCCCAGCATTTT.

This clone was recorded once. This sequence joins TRBV7-2 and TRBJ2-3, with a weak D call TRBD2 (6 bases). Trimming removed 8 bases from V and 0 bases from J, with 15 bases in between. Germline V lookup: CDR1 SGHTA, CDR2 FQGNSA. There are 15 residues in the CDR3. The CDR3 DNA reads TGTGCCAGCGGCGGCGGGACTCTCAGCACAGATACGCAGTATTTT. Its translation: CASGGGTLSTDTQYF.

V usage is TRBV7-9 and J usage is TRBJ1-1; perhaps TRBD1 as D (6 bases). Germline V CDR1 and CDR2: SEHNR, FQNEAQ (reference sequence). V was trimmed by 8 bases and J by 6 bases, leaving 22 bases between them. CDR3 size: 15 residues. The CDR3 loop is CASALVPPGDAEAFF. As DNA, the CDR3 is TGTGCCAGCGCGTTGGTCCCTCCAGGGGACGCTGAAGCTTTCTTT.

J is TRBJ1-1 and V is TRBV30; 9 bases agree with TRBD1. CDR1 and CDR2 (germline): GTSNPN, SVGIG (reference sequence). The CDR3 is made up of 15 amino acids. J lost 1 base, V lost 4 bases, and 7 bases had no gene match. CDR3: CAWMGWDRENTEAFF. CDR3 DNA sequence: TGTGCCTGGATGGGTTGGGACAGGGAGAACACTGAAGCTTTCTTT.

Written as DNA, the CDR3 is TGTGCCAGCAGCCGGGGACAGGCATTGGATACGCAGTATTTT. It is translated as CASSRGQALDTQYF. This rearrangement joins TRBV5-8 to TRBJ2-3; 8 nucleotides line up with TRBD1. The germline V gene has CDR1 SGHTS and CDR2 YDEGEE. V lost 4 bases to trimming and J lost 6 bases; unmatched junction nucleotides: 7. CDR3 size: 14 residues. Full variable domain (missing parts from reference TRBV5-8 and TRBJ2-3): EAGVTQSPTHLIKTRGQQATLRCSPISGHTSVYWYQQALGLGLQFLLWYDEGEERNRGNFPPRFSGRQFPNYSSELNVNALELEDSALYLCASSRGQALDTQYFGPGTRLTVL.